A single TCR beta chain is shown here with its context. The antigen remains undetermined. Deep was the level used in running the assay. The protocol was immunoSEQ multiplex PCR, while the TCRdb copy is restricted to in-frame clones and leaves out a portion. The sample comprises some 1,100,000 clones, around three quarters of which are singletons, and under 0.6% rests with the top ten. Naive CD4+ cells were CD45RA-selected; the remaining cells were memory. These data originate in a study of shared clonotypes between healthy human individuals. Study findings and constraints: Around 5% was the fraction of naive CD4 clonotypes found shared across four donors.

Germline CDR1 SGHTA, CDR2 FQGNSA. CDR3 size: 15 residues. V shed 4 bases, J shed 5 bases, and the junction held 7 bases outside the gene matches. This sequence originates from a man aged 18 to 30 in good health. Some clones in this sample may be carry-over from other donors' samples. Sequencing used memory CD4+ T cells from PBMCs. Sample subset: CD45RA-negative fraction. The genes are TRBV7-2 and TRBJ2-4; 8 bases are a match to TRBD1. CDR3 bases: TGTGCCAGCAGCTCCTACACGACAGGGGAAAACATTCAGTACTTC. Translated: CASSSYTTGENIQYF.